The 9 T cell receptor beta chains below all came from one sample that was sequenced in a study of blood T cell repertoires in COVID-19. Profiled with immunoSEQ multiplex PCR; TCRdb holds only in-frame clones, not every one. The table includes almost 350,000 clones, approximately 90% detected once. The material sequenced was peripheral blood. The receptors come from a woman in her sixties or seventies with COVID-19, enrolled during active disease.

This clone has a single count. The rearrangement joins TRBV7-3 to TRBJ1-2, with TRBD1 identical over 8 bases. The length of the CDR3 is 14 residues. CDR1 is SGHTA, CDR2 FQGTGA, per germline. J lost 4 bases, V lost 4 bases, and 5 bases had no gene match. The CDR3 reads CASSSDREPYGYTF. In nucleotides, the CDR3 is TGTGCCAGCAGCTCGGACAGGGAGCCCTATGGCTACACCTTC.

This chain uses TRBV19 with TRBJ2-7, with 13 nucleotides matching TRBD2. V was clipped by 4 bases and J by 3 bases; unmatched bases: 6. There are 16 residues in the CDR3. The V gene's germline CDR1 is LNHDA and CDR2 SQIVND (reference sequence). In DNA form, the CDR3 reads TGTGCCAGTAGTACCCAACTAGCGGGGGGGAACTACGAGCAGTACTTC. As protein: CASSTQLAGGNYEQYF.

The J gene is TRBJ1-2, the V gene TRBV25-1, with TRBD1 as a possible D gene (5 bases). Germline values: CDR1 MGHDK, CDR2 SYGVNS. V was cut by 1 base and J by 4 bases, with 13 bases left in between. CDR3 length: 15 amino acids. The CDR3 region has the DNA TGTGCCAGCAGTGAATCCAACAGGAATGTCTATGGCTACACCTTC. Encoded protein: CASSESNRNVYGYTF.

The V gene is TRBV12-5, the J gene TRBJ2-3, with TRBD2 matching 7 bases. V lost 1 base and J lost 6; bases outside the gene matches: 4. The CDR3 is 14 amino acids. CDR1 is LGHNT, CDR2 FRNRAP, per germline. The CDR3 here is CASGLGLGGDTQYF. CDR3 nucleotides: TGTGCTAGTGGTTTGGGCCTGGGGGGGGATACGCAGTATTTT.

This clone was seen a single time. V and J are TRBV18 and TRBJ1-2; possible D gene TRBD1, 5 bases. CDR1 and CDR2 from the germline V gene are KGHSH and LQKENI. The CDR3 length is 14 residues. Trimming stripped 2 bases from V and 4 bases from J, with 11 bases between. CDR3 sequence reads: CASSPGRQSYGYTF. The CDR3 bases are TGTGCCAGCTCACCAGGCAGACAGTCCTATGGCTACACCTTC.

The chain joins TRBV12-3 or TRBV12-4 to TRBJ1-1; 10 bases match TRBD1. The V segment lost 6 bases and the J segment 6 bases; nucleotides outside the gene matches: 4. The CDR3 contains 13 residues. The CDR3 loop reads CASRDRGQAEAFF. In DNA form, the CDR3 reads TGTGCCAGCAGAGACAGGGGGCAGGCTGAAGCTTTCTTT.

This rearrangement joins TRBV3-1 (or the pseudogene TRBV3-2) to TRBJ2-7; 11 nucleotides match TRBD1. The germline V gene has CDR1 LGHDT and CDR2 YNNKEL (reference sequence). This CDR3 contains 15 residues. Unmatched junction bases numbered 6, after V lost 5 bases and J lost 3 bases. CDR3: CASSRSGTGGYEQYF. The CDR3 DNA is TGTGCCAGCAGCAGGTCCGGGACAGGGGGCTACGAGCAGTACTTC.

The V and J genes are TRBV6-5 and TRBJ1-4, with 11 bases identical to TRBD1. From germline, CDR1 is MNHEY and CDR2 SVGAGI. This CDR3 is built from 13 residues. Trimming cost V 6 bases and J 10 bases; bases outside gene matches: 4. As DNA, the CDR3 is TGTGCCAGCAGCCCGGGACAGGGGGGAAAACTGTTTTTT. It specifies CASSPGQGGKLFF.

The sample holds one count of this clone. This rearrangement joins TRBV9 to TRBJ1-5; D is ambiguous. This CDR3 has 13 residues. V was trimmed by 4 bases and J by 1 base, leaving 6 bases between them. The germline CDR1 and CDR2 sequences are SGDLS and YYNGEE. CDR3 amino acids: CASSRRSNQPQHF. CDR3 nucleotide sequence: TGTGCCAGCAGCAGGAGAAGCAATCAGCCCCAGCATTTT.